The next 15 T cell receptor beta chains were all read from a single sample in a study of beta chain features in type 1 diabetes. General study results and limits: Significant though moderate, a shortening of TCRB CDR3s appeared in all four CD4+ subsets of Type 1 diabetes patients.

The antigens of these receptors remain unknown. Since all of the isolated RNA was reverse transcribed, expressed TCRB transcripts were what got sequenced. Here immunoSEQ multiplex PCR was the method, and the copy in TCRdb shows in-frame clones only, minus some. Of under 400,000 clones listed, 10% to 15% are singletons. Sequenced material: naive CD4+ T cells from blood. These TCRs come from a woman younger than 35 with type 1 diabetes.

CDR3 residues: CASTTSGTQYF. The CDR3 DNA is TGTGCCAGCACCACTAGCGGGACCCAGTACTTC. The chain carries TRBV5-6 and TRBJ2-5; 8 nucleotides agree with TRBD2. CDR1 is SGHDT, CDR2 YYEEEE, per germline. V trimming: 6 bases; J trimming: 7 bases; junction bases outside the gene matches: 2. The CDR3 consists of 11 residues.

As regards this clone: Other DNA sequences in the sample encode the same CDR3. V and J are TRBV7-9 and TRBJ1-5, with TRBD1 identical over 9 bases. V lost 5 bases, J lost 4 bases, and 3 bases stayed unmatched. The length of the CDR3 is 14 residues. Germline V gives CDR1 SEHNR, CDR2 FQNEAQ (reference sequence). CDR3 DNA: TGTGCCAGCAGCCGAGGGACAGGGAATCAGCCCCAGCATTTT. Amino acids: CASSRGTGNQPQHF.

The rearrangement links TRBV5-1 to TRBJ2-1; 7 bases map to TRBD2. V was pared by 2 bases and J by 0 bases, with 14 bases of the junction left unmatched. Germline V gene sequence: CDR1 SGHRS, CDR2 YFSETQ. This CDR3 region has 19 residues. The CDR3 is CASSFQTSPLKSSYNEQFF. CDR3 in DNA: TGCGCCAGCAGCTTCCAGACTAGCCCACTTAAGAGCTCCTACAATGAGCAGTTCTTC.

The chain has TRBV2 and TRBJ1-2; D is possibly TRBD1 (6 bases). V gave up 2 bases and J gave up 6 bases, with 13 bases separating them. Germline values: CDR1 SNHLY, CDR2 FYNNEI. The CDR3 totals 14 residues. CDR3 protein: CASSEPIQGDGYTF. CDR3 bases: TGTGCCAGCAGTGAACCCATACAGGGTGATGGCTACACCTTC.

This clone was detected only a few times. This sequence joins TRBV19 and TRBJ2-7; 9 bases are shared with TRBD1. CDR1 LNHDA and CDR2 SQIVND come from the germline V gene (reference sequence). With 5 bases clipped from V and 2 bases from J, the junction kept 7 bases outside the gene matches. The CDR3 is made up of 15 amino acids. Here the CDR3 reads CASSGLGTGTYEQYF. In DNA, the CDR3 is TGTGCCAGTAGTGGATTGGGGACAGGGACCTACGAGCAGTACTTC.

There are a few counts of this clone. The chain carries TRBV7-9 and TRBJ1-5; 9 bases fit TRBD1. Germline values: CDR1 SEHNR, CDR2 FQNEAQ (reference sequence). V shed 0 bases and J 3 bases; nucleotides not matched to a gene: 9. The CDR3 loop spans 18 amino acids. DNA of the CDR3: TGTGCCAGCAGCTTAGCTGGGACAGGGTTAGGGGACAATCAGCCCCAGCATTTT. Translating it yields CASSLAGTGLGDNQPQHF.

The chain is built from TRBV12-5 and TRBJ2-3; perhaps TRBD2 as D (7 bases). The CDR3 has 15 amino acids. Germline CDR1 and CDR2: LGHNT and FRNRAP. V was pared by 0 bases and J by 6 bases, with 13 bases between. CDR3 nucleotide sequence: TGTGCTAGTGGTTTGGTCGGCGGGGGCCGGGATACGCAGTATTTT. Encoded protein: CASGLVGGGRDTQYF.

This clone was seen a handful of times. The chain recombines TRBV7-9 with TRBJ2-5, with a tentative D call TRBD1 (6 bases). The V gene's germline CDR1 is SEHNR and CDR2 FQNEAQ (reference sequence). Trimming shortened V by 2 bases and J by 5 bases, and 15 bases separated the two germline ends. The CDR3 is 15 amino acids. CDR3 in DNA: TGTGCCAGCAGCTTACCCTTGTGGGGGCTGGAGACCCAGTACTTC. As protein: CASSLPLWGLETQYF.

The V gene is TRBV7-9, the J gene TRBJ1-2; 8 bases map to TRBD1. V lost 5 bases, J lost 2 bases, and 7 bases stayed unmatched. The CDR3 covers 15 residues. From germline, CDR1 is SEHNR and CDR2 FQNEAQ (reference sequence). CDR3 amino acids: CASSPQGAGNYGYTF. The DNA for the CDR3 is TGTGCCAGCAGCCCTCAGGGGGCGGGGAACTATGGCTACACCTTC.

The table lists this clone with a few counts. CDR3 loop: CASSPVGQMNTEAFF. Written as DNA, the CDR3 is TGCGCCAGCAGCCCGGTCGGACAGATGAACACTGAAGCTTTCTTT. J is TRBJ1-1 and V is TRBV5-1; D perhaps matches TRBD1 (6 bases). In germline, CDR1 is SGHRS, CDR2 YFSETQ. This CDR3 spans 15 amino acids. V shed 4 bases and J shed 0 bases, with 13 bases lying between them.

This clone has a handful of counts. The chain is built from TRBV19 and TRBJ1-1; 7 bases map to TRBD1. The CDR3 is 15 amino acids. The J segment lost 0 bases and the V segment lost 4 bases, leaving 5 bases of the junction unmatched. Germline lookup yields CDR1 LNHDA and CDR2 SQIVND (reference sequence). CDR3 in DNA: TGTGCCAGTAGTAGCCCAGGGGGGCTGAACACTGAAGCTTTCTTT. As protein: CASSSPGGLNTEAFF.

CDR3 protein: CASSSQGVNEKLFF. As DNA, the CDR3 is TGTGCCAGCAGCTCACAGGGAGTCAATGAAAAACTGTTTTTT. The chain combines TRBV5-6 with TRBJ1-4; a possible D gene is TRBD1 (6 bases). CDR3 length: 14 amino acids. Trimming removed 3 bases from V and 5 bases from J, with 11 bases in between. CDR1 is SGHDT, CDR2 YYEEEE, per germline.

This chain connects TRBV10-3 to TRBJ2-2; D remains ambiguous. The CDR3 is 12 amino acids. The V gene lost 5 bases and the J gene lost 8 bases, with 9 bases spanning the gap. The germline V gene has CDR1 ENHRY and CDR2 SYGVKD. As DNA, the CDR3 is TGTGCCATCAGTTCCCCGCGAGGGGAGCTGTTTTTT. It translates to CAISSPRGELFF.

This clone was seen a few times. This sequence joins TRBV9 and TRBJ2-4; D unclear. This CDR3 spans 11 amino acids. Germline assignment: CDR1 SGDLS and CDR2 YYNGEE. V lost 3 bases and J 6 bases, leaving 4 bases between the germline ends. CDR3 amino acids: CASSAGNIQYF. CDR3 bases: TGTGCCAGCAGCGCGGGAAACATTCAGTACTTC.

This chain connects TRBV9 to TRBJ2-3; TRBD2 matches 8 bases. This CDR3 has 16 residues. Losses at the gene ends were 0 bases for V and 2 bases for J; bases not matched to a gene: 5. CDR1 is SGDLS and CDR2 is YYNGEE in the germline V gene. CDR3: CASSVDPAGDTDTQYF. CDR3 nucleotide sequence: TGTGCCAGCAGCGTAGATCCAGCGGGAGACACAGATACGCAGTATTTT.